This T cell receptor beta chain was sequenced during a study of blood T cell repertoires in COVID-19. Generated by immunoSEQ multiplex PCR, the TCRdb table keeps only in-frame clones and is missing some. The sample holds fewer than 200,000 clones, 82% seen once. CDR1 and CDR2 from the germline V gene are LNHDA and SQIVND (reference sequence). J gave up 11 bases and V 7 bases, and 14 bases lay outside the gene matches. This CDR3 spans 15 amino acids. This rearrangement joins TRBV19 to TRBJ1-1; 12 nucleotides align to TRBD1. The source material was PBMCs or T cells enriched from blood (not recorded which). The TCR sequence derives from a woman aged 60 to 75 with acute COVID-19. CDR3 residues: CASIPGGTGGLGAFF. The CDR3 nucleotides read TGTGCCAGTATCCCCGGGGGGACAGGGGGCTTGGGGGCTTTCTTT.